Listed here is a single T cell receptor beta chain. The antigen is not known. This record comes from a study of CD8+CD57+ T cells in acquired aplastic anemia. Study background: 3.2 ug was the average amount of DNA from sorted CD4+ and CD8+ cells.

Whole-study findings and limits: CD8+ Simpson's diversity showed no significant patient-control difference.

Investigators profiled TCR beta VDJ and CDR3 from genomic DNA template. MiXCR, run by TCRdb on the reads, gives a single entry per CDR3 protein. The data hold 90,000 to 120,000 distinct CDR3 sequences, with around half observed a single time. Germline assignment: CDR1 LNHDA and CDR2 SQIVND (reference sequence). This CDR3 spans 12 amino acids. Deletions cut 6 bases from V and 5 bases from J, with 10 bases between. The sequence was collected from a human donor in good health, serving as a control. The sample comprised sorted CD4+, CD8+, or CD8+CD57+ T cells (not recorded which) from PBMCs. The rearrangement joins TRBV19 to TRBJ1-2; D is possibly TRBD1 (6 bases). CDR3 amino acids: CASRSRGYGYTF. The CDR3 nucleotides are TGTGCCAGTAGGTCCAGGGGATATGGCTACACCTTC. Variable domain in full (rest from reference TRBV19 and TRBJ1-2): DGGITQSPKYLFRKEGQNVTLSCEQNLNHDAMYWYRQDPGQGLRLIYYSQIVNDFQKGDIAEGYSVSREKKESFPLTVTSAQKNPTAFYLCASRSRGYGYTFGSGTRLTVV.